This TCR beta chain emerged from a study of shared clonotypes between healthy human individuals (dated by TCRdb to about 2020). Broadly, across the study: The cohort comprised a couple of women and a few men aged 18 to 49 years. To increase sequencing depth and limit assay-specific biases, TCR repertoire library preparation and sequencing were carried out by different laboratories using diverse techniques. For each donor, three plates each were used for CD4 naive and CD4 memory, two plates were used for CD8 naive, and one plate was used for CD8 memory. The study deeply sequenced blood TCR repertoires of about five healthy adults to estimate repertoire size and the extent of clonotype sharing between individuals. Per donor, leukapheresis produced somewhere between about 0.94 and 10 billion PBMCs.

Using the deep immunoSEQ assay, multiplex PCR amplified TCR CDR3 regions from genomic DNA. For each cell subset, the extracted genomic DNA was distributed evenly across all wells of several immunoSEQ 96-well plates, and each plate served as one replicate. For sorted subsets, each replicate PCR was loaded with 200 ng genomic DNA, equivalent to 30,000 or so T cell genomes. Purified libraries were measured with a Qubit 3.0 fluorometer, size-checked on a Bioanalyzer 2100, and measured again with the KAPA Library Quantification kit. Every immunoSEQ 96-well plate was sequenced on a separate single-read 150-cycle Illumina NextSeq 550 flow cell. Under the source paper's analysis protocol: Because the immunoSEQ output held only junctional sequences and lacked quality scores, the filtering could not match the filtering applied to full-length reads. To assign V/J genes and CDR3, sequences were annotated against IMGT germline references using PyIR, a Python wrapper for IgBLAST v1.9. Reads were filtered out if the reads had weak V/J assignments (E-value above 1e-6), no CDR3, stop codons, out-of-frame junctions, or ambiguous translated residues. A V3J clonotype was defined by an identical inferred V gene, J gene, and CDR3 amino acid sequence. The percentage overlap between two repertoires was calculated by dividing the number of shared unique clonotypes by the size of the smaller repertoire. Three approaches were used to assess repertoire richness: RTK rarefaction, the Chao1 estimator, and Recon v2.1 estimates of unobserved clonotypes. Generation probabilities were computed with OLGA for all TCRbeta clonotypes obtained by the gDNA method from a handful of donors. What TCRdb holds here is the immuneACCESS table cut down to in-frame rearrangements. Part of the clones is not present; checked against another copy, under half of the missing clones reflect an unresolved V gene, and the others are unexplained. V and J calls and clone size are copied from that table; D and trimming were computed from the DNA. For this sample there are roughly 2,500,000 clones; 93% appear just once. The top ten hold around 0.4% of the sample.

Donors were healthy HIV-negative adults with no recently reported acute infections or vaccinations. All donors were Caucasian adults living in Nashville, Tennessee, USA. CD4+ T cells were enriched by magnetic negative selection; naive cells were then positively selected on CD45RA, and the negative fraction formed the memory subset. Blood was collected by leukapheresis, and PBMCs were isolated by Ficoll-Histopaque density gradient centrifugation and then cryopreserved in liquid nitrogen vapor phase. Purity and quantity of every magnetically sorted T cell population were checked by analytical flow cytometry. Genomic DNA was isolated from every sorted fraction and measured by UV absorbance on a Nanodrop 2000c. Notes on this clone: Its antigen remains undetermined. No base quality information exists; no much larger clone differs at one position.

Sequences LGHNT (CDR1) and FRNRAP (CDR2) are obtained from the germline V gene. Trimming costs V 6 bases and J 6 bases, and their ends lie 11 bases apart. Reading from cysteine to phenylalanine, the CDR3 counts 13 amino acids. Here the CDR3 DNA is all that survives: 39 bases in frame from base 1. Results the study describes overall, beyond this receptor: When several donors were compared, the shared fraction of clonotypes was roughly 4.8% for naive CD4, less than 4% for naive CD8, roughly 2.5% for memory CD4, and 0.35% to 0.4% for memory CD8. Pairwise subsampling led to the expectation that sequencing depth would affect the degree of clonotype sharing among donors. Sampling was restricted to blood, and TCR repertoires in tissues likely differ from the TCR repertoires found in blood. Because the study included only a small number of donors, the genetic and exposure-history diversity represented was limited. Larger estimated clonotype richness was generally found for naive subsets than for memory subsets. Rarefaction of sorted-subset datasets indicated incomplete sequencing despite the large sequencing depth. Clonotypes shared by all four sorted-subset donors showed higher generation probabilities than non-shared clonotypes.

The sequence is built from TRBV12-5 and TRBJ2-2, with no reliable assignment of the D segment. This clonotype was obtained from a man aged 18-30 years in good health. Some clones in this sample may be carry-over from other donors' samples. The sample comprised naive CD4+ T cells from PBMCs. The sample's cell subset or site label, decoded: CD45RA+ positively selected. CDR3 protein: CASGPTVPGELFF. The nucleotides are TGTGCTAGTGGACCGACGGTGCCCGGGGAGCTGTTTTTT.